The entry below gives a single T cell receptor (beta chain) sequence along with its context. There are many counts of this clonotype. The specificity of this receptor is unknown. Within one base of it there is no much larger clone, and no base qualities were kept. The sample originates from a study of naive and memory T cell subsets (dated by TCRdb to about 2017). Notes on the research overall: The figure summarizing the skin biopsy and whole blood samples listed roughly ten blood donors, 7 tuberculin skin test biopsies and 3 saline control biopsies. PCR2 was typically a SYBR Green qPCR stopped at a set threshold; low-input samples could instead use end-point PCR (approximately 6 cycles). Skin biopsies were taken from tuberculin skin test sites or from saline-injected control sites and were processed for RNA extraction as described before. Broad study findings and their caveats: The RNA-based method was acknowledged as potentially sensitive to TCR transcript changes with T cell activation and differentiation. Skin biopsy collection and RNA processing details were not given in the paper but referenced to earlier studies. Both types of skin biopsy reportedly yielded TCR sequences, though far more TCRs came from tuberculin skin test sites. The higher numbers of TCRs at tuberculin skin test sites were interpreted as T cell infiltration of a delayed type IV hypersensitivity reaction.

Library prep was done by UMI-ligation and nested PCR. The ligated cDNA was amplified in four rounds of PCR with nested alpha and beta constant region primers together with the SP2 primer. For the blood and skin samples, reverse transcription of TCR RNA was done with SuperScript IV along with alpha and beta constant region primers. Using T4 RNA ligase 1, an oligonucleotide carrying both the Illumina SP2 primer and a UMI was ligated onto the 3' end of the cDNA. To prevent hairpin formation, the 12-nucleotide UMI was made up of two random hexamers with an eight-base spacer between them. From the second PCR onward, TCR alpha and beta chain libraries were processed separately and dual indexed for multiplexing. After pooling, the indexed libraries were analyzed by capillary electrophoresis and sequenced on either an Illumina MiSeq or NextSeq. PhiX DNA at roughly 4.5-7% was spiked into libraries to increase base diversity and improve cluster recognition. The original pipeline was this. UMIs were extracted from read 2 by Demultiplexor and combined with the TCR sequence from read 1, and reads were split according to sample indices. V and J genes and V-J junctions were identified by Decombinator, which gave every TCR a five-part identifier that included V and J deletions. Collapsinator used UMIs to correct sequencing errors and PCR amplification heterogeneity, producing a UMI-based abundance for each TCR. CDR3Translator converted identifiers to nucleotide sequence, translated to amino acids, and extracted CDR3 regions using terminal motifs. Error-corrected counts of alpha and beta TCRs from blood and skin were compared after being normalized to the amount of input RNA. The public sequencing data were trimmed at Q25 with fastp and processed into clonotypes with MiXCR by TCRdb, which kept only in-frame beta chains. Merged by CDR3 protein, the rows form single entries marked with the most common genes and DNA. In this record, the V and J calls reflect TCRdb's handling and not the investigators' own analysis. For this sample the table gives 14,000 or so distinct CDR3 sequences, of which more than 4.5% were detected only once. The ten biggest clones cover roughly 8.2% of the sample.

The treatment or condition label, as the study defines it: skin biopsy from PPD injection site in Mantoux-positive individual. A robust, sensitive protocol for the amplification, sequencing and analysis of TCRs was described in the study, in which 3' ligation of a UMI-containing oligonucleotide to TCR cDNA was used. In individuals with a positive Mantoux test, tuberculin skin test biopsies were taken from sites that had been injected with PPD. Before reverse transcription, total RNA that had not been cell sorted was treated with RQ1 DNase, with a target input of roughly 1 to 1,100 ng. To check how robust the pipeline was in samples where T cells make up a minority population, libraries were built from skin biopsies and whole blood. From its cysteine to its phenylalanine, the CDR3 spans 14 amino acids. Of all the DNA, just the CDR3 is kept, 42 bases in frame from base 1. Trimming removed 3 bases from V and 8 bases from J, leaving 16 bases between the germline ends. CDR1 is given as MNHEY and CDR2 as SMNVEV, both from the germline V gene (reference sequence).

The receptor comes from an adult in good health. The sequencing here drew on skin, taken from a tuberculin skin test site. Recombination linked TRBV27 to TRBJ1-1; TRBD1 is possibly the D segment (5 matching bases). The CDR3 has the sequence CASSFQGPRGEAFF. The sequence in DNA is TGTGCCAGCAGTTTCCAGGGCCCTCGTGGGGAAGCTTTCTTT.